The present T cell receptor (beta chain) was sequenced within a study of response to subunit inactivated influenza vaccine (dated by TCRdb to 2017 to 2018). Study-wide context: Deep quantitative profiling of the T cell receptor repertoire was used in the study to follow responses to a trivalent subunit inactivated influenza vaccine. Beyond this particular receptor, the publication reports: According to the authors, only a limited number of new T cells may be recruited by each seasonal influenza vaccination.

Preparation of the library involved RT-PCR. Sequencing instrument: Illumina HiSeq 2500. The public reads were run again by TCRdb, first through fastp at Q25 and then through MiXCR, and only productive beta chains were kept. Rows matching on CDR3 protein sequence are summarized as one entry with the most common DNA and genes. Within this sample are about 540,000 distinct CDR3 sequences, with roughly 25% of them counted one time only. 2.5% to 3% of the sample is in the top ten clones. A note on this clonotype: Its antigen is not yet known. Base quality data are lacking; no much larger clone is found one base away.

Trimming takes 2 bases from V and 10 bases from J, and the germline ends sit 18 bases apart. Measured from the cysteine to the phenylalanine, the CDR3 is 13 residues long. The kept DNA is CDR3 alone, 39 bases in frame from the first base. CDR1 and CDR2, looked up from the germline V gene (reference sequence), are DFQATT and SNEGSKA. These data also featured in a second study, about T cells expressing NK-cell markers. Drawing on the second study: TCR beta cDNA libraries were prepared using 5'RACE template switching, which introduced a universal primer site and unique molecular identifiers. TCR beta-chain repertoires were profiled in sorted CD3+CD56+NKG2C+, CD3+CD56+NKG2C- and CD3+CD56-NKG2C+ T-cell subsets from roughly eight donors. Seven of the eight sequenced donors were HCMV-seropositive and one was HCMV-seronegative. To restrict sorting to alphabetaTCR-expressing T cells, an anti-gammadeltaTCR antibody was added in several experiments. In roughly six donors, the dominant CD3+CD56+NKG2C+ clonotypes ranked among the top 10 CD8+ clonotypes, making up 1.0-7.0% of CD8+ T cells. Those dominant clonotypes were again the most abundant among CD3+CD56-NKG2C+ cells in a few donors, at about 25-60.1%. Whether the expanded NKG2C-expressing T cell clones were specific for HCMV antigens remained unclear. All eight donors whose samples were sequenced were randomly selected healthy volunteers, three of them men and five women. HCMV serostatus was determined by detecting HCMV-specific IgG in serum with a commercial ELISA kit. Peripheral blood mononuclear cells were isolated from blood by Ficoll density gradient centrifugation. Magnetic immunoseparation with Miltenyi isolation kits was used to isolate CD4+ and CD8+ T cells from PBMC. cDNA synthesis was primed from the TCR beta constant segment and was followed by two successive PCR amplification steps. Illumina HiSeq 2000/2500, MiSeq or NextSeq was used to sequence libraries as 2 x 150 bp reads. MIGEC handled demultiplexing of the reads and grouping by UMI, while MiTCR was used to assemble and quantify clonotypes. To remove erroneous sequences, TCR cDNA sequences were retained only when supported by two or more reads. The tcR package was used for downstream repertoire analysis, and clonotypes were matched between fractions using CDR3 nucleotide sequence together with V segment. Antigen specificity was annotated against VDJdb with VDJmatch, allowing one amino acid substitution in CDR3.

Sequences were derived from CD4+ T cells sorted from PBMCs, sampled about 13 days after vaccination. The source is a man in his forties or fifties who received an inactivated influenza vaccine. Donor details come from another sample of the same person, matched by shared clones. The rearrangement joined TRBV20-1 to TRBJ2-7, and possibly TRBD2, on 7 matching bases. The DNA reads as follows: TGCAGTGCTAGATCGAACTCGGGGGGCGTACAGTACTTC. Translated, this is CSARSNSGGVQYF.